This entry describes one T cell receptor beta chain. This sample stems from a study of blood T cell repertoires in COVID-19. For the study at large: Material from acute and convalescent COVID-19 was sourced from the United States, Italy and Spain. T cells, B-cell-depleted T cells, or PBMCs provided the cDNA or gDNA that served as material.

Per the authors' pipeline: Quantification of nucleated cells was approximated via reference gene primer amplification. Only in-frame clones appear in the TCRdb table, and some are missing; sequencing was by immunoSEQ multiplex PCR. The V and J calls and clone size are taken from that table; D and trimming were inferred from the DNA. The sample lists 250,000 or so clones, 85% seen once, with around 6.4% in the top ten. CDR3 length equals 13 residues. The V end was cut by 6 bases, the J end by 6 bases, with 14 bases between. The clonotype comes from a woman aged 55-69 years with active or convalescent COVID-19. Sequencing was performed on peripheral blood. The gene calls are TRBV12-3 or TRBV12-4 and TRBJ1-2, with D possibly matching TRBD1 (6 bases). The chain's CDR3 is CASSPYREHGYTF. The CDR3 DNA is TGTGCCAGCAGCCCATACAGGGAACATGGCTACACCTTC.